The 25 T cell receptor beta chains below all came from one sample that was sequenced in a study of cytomegalovirus exposure and HLA in healthy donors. The PCR had 60 Vbeta and 13 Jbeta primers. The assay was immunoSEQ multiplex PCR, and TCRdb's table has in-frame clones only and misses some. The repertoire holds tens of thousands of clones, with about four fifths as singletons. The sequencing sample was made of PBMCs. These receptors were obtained from a woman aged 40 to 55 in good health and CMV-seronegative.

The V and J genes are TRBV14 and TRBJ2-6; D is perhaps TRBD1 (5 bases). The length of the CDR3 is 19 residues. V lost 0 bases and J lost 0, with 15 bases in between. Germline V gene lookup returns CDR1 SGHDN and CDR2 FVKESK. The CDR3 nucleotides read TGTGCCAGCAGCCAAGAAGGGGCAGGGCAATTCTCTGGGGCCAACGTCCTGACTTTC. Its translation is CASSQEGAGQFSGANVLTF.

Only a few counts were recorded for this clone. J is TRBJ2-1 and V is TRBV10-3, with D maybe TRBD1 (5 bases). V was shortened by 4 bases and J by 5 bases, with 27 bases between the two germline ends. Per germline, CDR1 ENHRY and CDR2 SYGVKD. The CDR3 has 19 amino acids. The CDR3 loop is CAISALGATLRVRNNEQFF. The CDR3 nucleotides are TGTGCCATCAGTGCTCTTGGCGCTACTCTCAGGGTTAGAAACAATGAGCAGTTCTTC.

The DNA of the CDR3 is TGTGCCAGCAGTACCACATATAATTCACCCCTCCACTTT. Translated, it gives CASSTTYNSPLHF. The gene calls are TRBV27 and TRBJ1-6; D remains ambiguous. Trimming cost V 5 bases and J 4 bases, with 6 bases left between them. Germline V CDR1 and CDR2: MNHEY, SMNVEV (reference sequence). This CDR3 is 13 amino acids long.

The chain uses TRBV7-2 and TRBJ2-1; TRBD2 might be the D (5 bases). Between the trimmed V and J ends, which lost 8 bases and 1 base, there was a span of 15 bases. The CDR3 covers 15 residues. CDR1 is SGHTA, CDR2 FQGNSA, per germline. Here the CDR3 reads CASAHPAVSYNEQFF. CDR3 DNA sequence: TGTGCCAGCGCTCACCCAGCGGTATCCTACAATGAGCAGTTCTTC.

The V gene is TRBV5-1, the J gene TRBJ2-2; a weak D match, TRBD2 (6 bases). CDR1 is SGHRS, CDR2 YFSETQ, per germline. This CDR3 region has 13 residues. Trimming took 7 bases from V and 2 from J, leaving 9 bases between them. This chain's CDR3 is CASGLPNTGELFF. The DNA of the CDR3 is TGCGCCAGCGGACTACCCAACACCGGGGAGCTGTTTTTT.

The gene calls are TRBV27 and TRBJ2-2, with D maybe TRBD1 (5 bases). The CDR3 loop spans 13 amino acids. The V end lost 8 bases, the J end lost 8 bases, and 15 bases lay between the germline ends. The germline CDR1 and CDR2 sequences are MNHEY and SMNVEV (reference sequence). CDR3 in amino acids: CASGRVLAGELFF. The CDR3 coding sequence is TGTGCCAGCGGCAGGGTTTTAGCAGGGGAGCTGTTTTTT.

The gene calls are TRBV9 and TRBJ2-3; 7 nucleotides line up with TRBD2. Trimming at V came to 0 bases and at J to 2 bases, leaving 6 bases not matched to a gene. Germline CDR1 and CDR2: SGDLS and YYNGEE. The CDR3 spans 16 residues. The CDR3 DNA reads TGTGCCAGCAGCGTAGTTTCCGGGGGGACCACAGATACGCAGTATTTT. This sequence encodes CASSVVSGGTTDTQYF.

This clone was seen a single time. The chain employs TRBV9 and TRBJ1-3, with D unclear. The ends were cut back, 7 bases at V and 0 bases at J, with 5 bases in the middle. CDR1 is SGDLS and CDR2 is YYNGEE in the germline V gene. There are 12 residues in the CDR3. CDR3 sequence reads: CASRSSGNTIYF. The CDR3 nucleotides read TGTGCCAGCCGGAGCTCTGGAAACACCATATATTTT.

The chain is built from TRBV15 and TRBJ1-1; D is perhaps TRBD1 (6 bases). The CDR3 has 16 residues. The V and J ends lost 5 bases and 1 base respectively, with 17 bases between them. Per the germline V gene, CDR1 is LNHNV and CDR2 is YYDKDF (reference sequence). CDR3 residues: CATSGAGTYENTEAFF. CDR3 sequence (DNA): TGTGCCACCAGCGGCGCCGGGACATACGAGAACACTGAAGCTTTCTTT.

The CDR3 protein is CASSPQGPEGEAFF. CDR3 coding DNA: TGTGCCAGCTCACCACAGGGGCCGGAGGGTGAAGCTTTCTTT. The chain recombines TRBV18 with TRBJ1-1; tentative D call: TRBD1 (5 bases). CDR1 and CDR2 (germline): KGHSH, LQKENI. Trimming stripped 1 base from V and 7 bases from J, with 13 bases between. The CDR3 totals 14 residues.

This chain joins TRBV18 and TRBJ1-1; TRBD1 agrees at 8 bases. CDR1 is KGHSH and CDR2 is LQKENI in the germline V gene. With V trimmed by 3 bases and J by 3 bases, 6 bases remained unmatched. The CDR3 has 15 residues. The CDR3 DNA reads as TGTGCCAGCTCACCTCGACAGGGGCGCGACACTGAAGCTTTCTTT. It specifies CASSPRQGRDTEAFF.

The chain is built from TRBV6-1 and TRBJ1-5; TRBD1 agrees at 7 bases. Germline CDR1 is MNHNS and CDR2 is SASEGT. This CDR3 comprises 15 residues. Trimming at V came to 5 bases and at J to 4 bases, leaving 8 bases not matched to a gene. This CDR3 is CASSPLGQSNQPQHF. DNA of the CDR3: TGTGCCAGCAGTCCCTTGGGACAGTCTAATCAGCCCCAGCATTTT.

V gene TRBV7-2 combines with J gene TRBJ2-1, with a possible D match to TRBD1 (7 bases). The V end lost 1 base, the J end lost 13 bases, and 14 bases lay between the germline ends. The CDR3 runs to 13 residues. The V gene's germline CDR1 is SGHTA and CDR2 FQGNSA. DNA of the CDR3: TGTGCCAGCAGCTTAGTGAGGCGGGACAGACAGTTCTTC. Amino acid sequence: CASSLVRRDRQFF.

The genes are TRBV28 and TRBJ1-2; TRBD1 aligns across 7 bases. J gave up 6 bases and V 2 bases, and 6 bases lay outside the gene matches. There are 14 residues in the CDR3. Per the germline V gene, CDR1 is MDHEN and CDR2 is SYDVKM. The CDR3 DNA follows: TGTGCCAGCAGTTTAGGCCGACAGGGTAATGGCTACACCTTC. Translation gives CASSLGRQGNGYTF.

This chain connects TRBV7-6 to TRBJ2-7, with a possible D match to TRBD1 (5 bases). Germline V CDR1 and CDR2: SGHVS, FNYEAQ. CDR3 length: 15 amino acids. Trimming shortened V by 6 bases and J by 3 bases, and 18 bases separated the two germline ends. The chain's CDR3 is CASRTEQVSFYEQYV. Here the CDR3 DNA reads TGTGCCAGCAGAACAGAACAGGTATCCTTCTACGAGCAGTACGTC.

This clone showed up just once. This chain uses TRBV4-3 with TRBJ1-1; D gene ambiguous. The CDR3 totals 14 residues. The ends were cut back, 0 bases at V and 7 bases at J, with 12 bases in the middle. Germline loops: CDR1 LGHNA, CDR2 YSLEER. CDR3 in DNA: TGCGCCAGCAGCCAAGACACTTTCGAGAGTGAAGCTTTCTTT. Residues: CASSQDTFESEAFF.

CDR3 nucleotide sequence: TGTGCCAGCAGCCGAAGGGGGACCTCCTACACCGGGGAGCTGTTTTTT. It specifies CASSRRGTSYTGELFF. V is TRBV11-2 and J is TRBJ2-2, with D possibly TRBD1 on 6 matching bases. CDR3 length equals 16 residues. V was shortened by 5 bases and J by 3 bases, with 16 bases between the two germline ends. The germline CDR1 and CDR2 sequences are SGHAT and FQNNGV. Variable domain in full (rest from reference TRBV11-2 and TRBJ2-2): EAGVAQSPRYKIIEKRQSVAFWCNPISGHATLYWYQQILGQGPKLLIQFQNNGVVDDSQLPKDRFSAERLKGVDSTLKIQPAKLEDSAVYLCASSRRGTSYTGELFFGEGSRLTVL.

The gene calls are TRBV9 and TRBJ2-1; 8 nucleotides match TRBD1. The CDR3 is 16 amino acids. Per the germline V gene, CDR1 is SGDLS and CDR2 is YYNGEE. The trim removed 0 bases at V and 7 bases at J, leaving 9 bases unmatched. DNA of the CDR3: TGTGCCAGCAGCGTAGGGGCAGGGGGCGCACGGAATGAGCAGTTCTTC. Its translation is CASSVGAGGARNEQFF.

This chain uses TRBV7-3 with TRBJ1-1, with D possibly being TRBD1 (6 bases). V lost 4 bases and J lost 2, with 17 bases in between. Looked up from germline, CDR1 is SGHTA and CDR2 is FQGTGA. CDR3 length: 16 residues. The CDR3, as DNA: TGTGCCAGCAGCTCTGGCGGGGGCAGGGGAAACACTGAAGCTTTCTTT. Translating gives CASSSGGGRGNTEAFF.

J is TRBJ2-7 and V is TRBV5-1; 8 bases map to TRBD2. V lost 0 bases, J lost 7 bases, and 9 bases stayed unmatched. Germline CDR1 and CDR2: SGHRS and YFSETQ. The CDR3 covers 15 residues. CDR3 nucleotides: TGCGCCAGCAGCTTGGTGGTGAGCGGGGGAGAAGAGCAGTACTTC. Amino acid sequence: CASSLVVSGGEEQYF.

The chain recombines TRBV7-2 with TRBJ1-3, with a weak D call TRBD1 (5 bases). This CDR3 is built from 15 residues. The V end was cut by 0 bases, the J end by 3 bases, with 9 bases between. Germline CDR1 and CDR2: SGHTA and FQGNSA. The CDR3 DNA is TGTGCCAGCAGCTTAGCAGGGGCAGGTGGAAACACCATATATTTT. It is translated as CASSLAGAGGNTIYF.

The chain recombines TRBV18 with TRBJ2-3; TRBD2 matches 9 bases. The CDR3 contains 14 residues. Germline CDR1 KGHSH, CDR2 LQKENI. The junction had 2 bases not matched to a gene; V was cut back by 6 bases and J by 1 base. CDR3 region: CASSSGGRTDTQYF. In DNA form, the CDR3 reads TGTGCCAGCTCTAGCGGGGGCCGCACAGATACGCAGTATTTT.

In regard to this clone: Other DNA sequences from this sample encode an identical CDR3 as well. The chain carries TRBV4-3 and TRBJ1-1, with unresolved D. Germline CDR1 is LGHNA and CDR2 is YSLEER. This CDR3 has 13 residues. V was pared by 0 bases and J by 5 bases, with 7 bases between. CDR3 nucleotide sequence: TGCGCCAGCAGCCAAGATAGTGGTACTGAAGCTTTCTTT. It codes for CASSQDSGTEAFF.

The chain has TRBV6-5 and TRBJ2-5; unclear D gene. Trimming stripped 2 bases from V and 3 bases from J, with 10 bases between. Germline-derived CDR1 and CDR2 are MNHEY and SVGAGI. The CDR3 totals 14 residues. DNA for the CDR3: TGTGCCAGCAGTTACGGTCAGGCAAAAGAGACCCAGTACTTC. It yields the protein CASSYGQAKETQYF.

As to this clone: The germline gene is not matched at one end of the junction; a read error may be the cause. V usage is TRBV5-4 and J usage is TRBJ1-2; 10 bases line up with TRBD1. The CDR3 is made up of 13 amino acids. The V gene's germline CDR1 is SGHNT and CDR2 YYREEE (reference sequence). The CDR3 nucleotides are TGTGCCAGCAGCATACACAAAGGACAGGGGGAGTCCTTC. Translation: CASSIHKGQGESF.